A single sample gave rise to the 27 T cell receptor beta chains below, sequenced in a study of blood T cell repertoires in COVID-19. Generated by immunoSEQ multiplex PCR, the TCRdb table keeps only in-frame clones and is missing some. The sample yields under 70,000 clones, more than 60% seen once. The material sequenced was peripheral blood. Receptors were obtained from a man aged 55 to 70 with acute or convalescent COVID-19.

CDR3 loop: CASSQEDRGQPQHF. The CDR3 DNA reads as TGTGCCAGCAGCCAGGAGGATCGGGGTCAGCCCCAGCATTTT. The rearrangement links TRBV4-2 to TRBJ1-5, with no clear D. Germline V gene data show CDR1 as LGHNA and CDR2 as YNFKEQ. Between the trimmed V and J ends, which lost 3 bases and 6 bases, there was a span of 12 bases. The CDR3 contains 14 residues.

The chain couples TRBV10-3 to TRBJ1-2; possible D gene TRBD1, 6 bases. Germline CDR1 and CDR2: ENHRY and SYGVKD. This CDR3 region has 13 residues. With 3 bases removed from V and 3 bases from J, the gap between germline ends came to 8 bases. CDR3 sequence (DNA): TGTGCCATCAGTGACAGGGGTGACTATGGCTACACCTTC. Translated, it gives CAISDRGDYGYTF.

V usage is TRBV4-1 and J usage is TRBJ1-1; 7 nucleotides line up with TRBD1. CDR3 length: 14 residues. V shed 1 base, J shed 10 bases, and the junction held 9 bases outside the gene matches. Germline CDR1 is MGHRA and CDR2 is YSYEKL. This CDR3 reads CASSQVPTGVLAFF. DNA of the CDR3: TGCGCCAGCAGCCAAGTTCCTACAGGGGTATTAGCTTTCTTT.

J is TRBJ2-7 and V is TRBV19, with 10 positions matching TRBD2. Germline CDR1 LNHDA, CDR2 SQIVND (reference sequence). This CDR3 is built from 15 residues. With 5 bases clipped from V and 0 bases from J, the junction kept 4 bases outside the gene matches. CDR3 in amino acids: CASSVLAGSSYEQYF. CDR3 coding DNA: TGTGCCAGTAGTGTACTAGCGGGAAGCTCCTACGAGCAGTACTTC.

V usage is TRBV4-2 and J usage is TRBJ1-1; 10 bases map to TRBD1. Germline V gives CDR1 LGHNA, CDR2 YNFKEQ. With V trimmed by 4 bases and J by 3 bases, 5 bases remained unmatched. This CDR3 region has 15 residues. The CDR3 coding sequence is TGTGCCAGCAGCCTGGACAGGGGGACGGACACTGAAGCTTTCTTT. Protein sequence: CASSLDRGTDTEAFF.

V usage is TRBV13 and J usage is TRBJ2-3; D is perhaps TRBD1 (6 bases). This CDR3 is built from 14 residues. Per germline, CDR1 PRHDT and CDR2 FYEKMQ (reference sequence). V was shortened by 7 bases and J by 4 bases, with 15 bases between the two germline ends. CDR3 in amino acids: CASTPGWGPDTQYF. The CDR3 nucleotides read TGTGCCAGCACCCCTGGATGGGGGCCAGATACGCAGTATTTT.

The chain has TRBV27 and TRBJ1-5; 9 positions agree with TRBD1. The trim removed 6 bases at V and 4 bases at J, leaving 16 bases unmatched. Germline loops: CDR1 MNHEY, CDR2 SMNVEV (reference sequence). The CDR3 is 18 residues long. This chain's CDR3 is CASRAGTGRAVWNQPQHF. The CDR3 DNA sequence: TGTGCCAGCAGAGCCGGGACAGGGAGAGCGGTTTGGAATCAGCCCCAGCATTTT.

The chain recombines TRBV27 with TRBJ1-6, with a weak D call TRBD1 (6 bases). There are 15 residues in the CDR3. Looked up from germline, CDR1 is MNHEY and CDR2 is SMNVEV (reference sequence). V was pared by 1 base and J by 7 bases, with 11 bases between. The CDR3 coding sequence is TGTGCCAGCAGTTTATTGGGGGGGCCCAATTCACCCCTCCACTTT. As protein: CASSLLGGPNSPLHF.

J is TRBJ1-1 and V is TRBV7-8; D remains unclear. CDR3 length: 14 residues. The germline gives CDR1 SGHVS, CDR2 FQNEAQ. Trimming took off 2 bases at V and 0 bases at J, with 7 bases between the two ends. The CDR3: CASSLLNMNTEAFF. CDR3 coding DNA: TGTGCCAGCAGCTTATTGAACATGAACACTGAAGCTTTCTTT.

J is TRBJ2-7 and V is TRBV9; 8 bases agree with TRBD1. Germline V gene lookup returns CDR1 SGDLS and CDR2 YYNGEE. V was clipped by 4 bases and J by 6 bases; unmatched bases: 21. CDR3 length: 18 amino acids. In DNA form, the CDR3 reads TGTGCCAGCAGCCCCAGGACAGGGTTTGGACTGGGTGTAGGCGAGCAGTACTTC. The encoded protein is CASSPRTGFGLGVGEQYF.

The count of this clone is one. This chain links TRBV6-5 with TRBJ2-7; D may be TRBD1 (6 bases). Trimming removed 4 bases at V and 3 bases at J, with 10 bases between. The CDR3 is 13 amino acids. The germline CDR1 and CDR2 sequences are MNHEY and SVGAGI. CDR3 region: CASSFGQLYEQYF. The CDR3 region has the DNA TGTGCCAGCAGTTTCGGACAGCTCTACGAGCAGTACTTC.

The DNA of the CDR3 is TGCAGCGTTGAAGGGGACAGGGGGCACCAAGAGACCCAGTACTTC. This translates into CSVEGDRGHQETQYF. The chain uses TRBV29-1 and TRBJ2-5, with 12 bases fitting TRBD1. Trimming at V came to 1 base and at J to 0 bases, leaving 0 bases not matched to a gene. This CDR3 is built from 15 residues. Germline CDR1 is SQVTM and CDR2 is ANQGSEA. Together with reference TRBV29-1 and TRBJ2-5, the CDR3 gives the full variable domain: SAVISQKPSRDICQRGTSLTIQCQVDSQVTMMFWYRQQPGQSLTLIATANQGSEATYESGFVIDKFPISRPNLTFSTLTVSNMSPEDSSIYLCSVEGDRGHQETQYFGPGTRLLVL.

This chain joins TRBV19 and TRBJ1-1, with D unclear. Germline V gene data show CDR1 as LNHDA and CDR2 as SQIVND (reference sequence). Trimming stripped 7 bases from V and 3 bases from J, with 21 bases between. The CDR3 has 16 amino acids. CDR3: CASTIRWERRYTEAFF. The CDR3 DNA is TGTGCCAGTACCATTCGGTGGGAGAGGAGATACACTGAAGCTTTCTTT. Supplemented by reference TRBV19 and TRBJ1-1, the full variable domain reads DGGITQSPKYLFRKEGQNVTLSCEQNLNHDAMYWYRQDPGQGLRLIYYSQIVNDFQKGDIAEGYSVSREKKESFPLTVTSAQKNPTAFYLCASTIRWERRYTEAFFGQGTRLTVV.

This rearrangement joins TRBV29-1 to TRBJ1-2; possible D gene TRBD1, 5 bases. Germline V gene data show CDR1 as SQVTM and CDR2 as ANQGSEA. The CDR3 sequence is 12 residues long. The germline V and J ends were trimmed by 6 bases and 8 bases, with 16 bases remaining between them. The DNA of the CDR3 is TGCAGCGTCGATCAGGGAGGTGGCGGCTACACCTTC. This encodes CSVDQGGGGYTF.

The gene calls are TRBV28 and TRBJ1-6, with D possibly being TRBD1 (6 bases). The CDR3 totals 15 residues. The germline V gene has CDR1 MDHEN and CDR2 SYDVKM. V dropped 5 bases and J dropped 8 bases, with 16 bases sitting between them. DNA of the CDR3: TGTGCCAGCAGTCCCGGGGGGGGCGCCGATTCACCCCTCCACTTT. Its translation: CASSPGGGADSPLHF.

The V call is TRBV5-6, the J call TRBJ1-1, with 7 nucleotides matching TRBD1. V shed 5 bases and J 0 bases; nucleotides not matched to a gene: 4. This CDR3 comprises 14 residues. The germline V gene has CDR1 SGHDT and CDR2 YYEEEE. Here the CDR3 reads CASSRTGLNTEAFF. CDR3 sequence (DNA): TGTGCCAGCAGTCGGACAGGACTGAACACTGAAGCTTTCTTT.

The chain recombines TRBV4-2 with TRBJ1-5; no firm D call. The CDR3 is 16 amino acids. CDR1 and CDR2 (germline): LGHNA, YNFKEQ. The V and J ends lost 0 bases and 4 bases respectively, with 13 bases between them. CDR3 nucleotides: TGTGCCAGCAGCCAAGATCTCGGCGGGTGGAATCAGCCCCAGCATTTT. This encodes CASSQDLGGWNQPQHF.

This chain connects TRBV11-3 to TRBJ2-3; 10 positions match TRBD2. This CDR3 is 15 amino acids long. V lost 5 bases, J lost 5 bases, and 7 bases stayed unmatched. The germline V gene has CDR1 SGHNT and CDR2 YENEEA. The DNA for the CDR3 is TGTGCCAGCAGCCCCGGGACTAGCGTAGGAGATACGCAGTATTTT. Its protein is CASSPGTSVGDTQYF.

The chain is built from TRBV9 and TRBJ2-7; D is possibly TRBD2 (6 bases). The germline V gene encodes CDR1 SGDLS and CDR2 YYNGEE. The ends were cut back, 4 bases at V and 5 bases at J, with 19 bases in the middle. CDR3 size: 15 residues. The CDR3 spells CASSPGFVGGNEQYF. The CDR3, as DNA: TGTGCCAGCAGCCCTGGGTTCGTGGGCGGGAACGAGCAGTACTTC.

The gene calls are TRBV11-2 and TRBJ1-2; 8 positions match TRBD1. CDR1 is SGHAT and CDR2 is FQNNGV in the germline V gene. The CDR3 has 14 residues. Germline trimming cut 4 bases from V and 1 base from J; bases unmatched to any gene: 2. The CDR3 DNA reads TGTGCCAGCAGCTACGGACAGGGTAACTATGGCTACACCTTC. Its protein product is CASSYGQGNYGYTF.

The V gene is TRBV7-8, the J gene TRBJ1-4, with D possibly matching TRBD1 (6 bases). The germline V gene has CDR1 SGHVS and CDR2 FQNEAQ. This CDR3 is 19 amino acids long. V lost 2 bases and J 5 bases, leaving 24 bases between the germline ends. CDR3 nucleotides: TGTGCCAGCAGCTTAAATCATCCGGGACATAGGACAAAAAATGAAAAACTGTTTTTT. Protein product: CASSLNHPGHRTKNEKLFF.

This clone is a singleton in its sample. The V gene is TRBV18, the J gene TRBJ2-7; 7 bases map to TRBD2. After removal of 6 bases from V and 5 bases from J, the junction contained 16 bases not matched to a gene. The length of the CDR3 is 16 residues. CDR1 KGHSH and CDR2 LQKENI come from the germline V gene. CDR3 in amino acids: CASSPRGGRASDEQYF. CDR3 nucleotides: TGTGCCAGCTCTCCGAGGGGAGGGAGGGCCTCGGACGAGCAGTACTTC.

This clone was observed a few times. This rearrangement joins TRBV3-1 (or the pseudogene TRBV3-2) to TRBJ2-1; 7 bases agree with TRBD1. Germline CDR1 reads LGHDT; CDR2 reads YNNKEL (reference sequence). CDR3 length: 18 residues. V lost 1 base to trimming and J lost 4 bases; unmatched junction nucleotides: 13. The CDR3 sequence: CASSQGTGVLSLYNEQFF. The DNA for the CDR3 is TGTGCCAGCAGCCAAGGGACAGGCGTACTCTCCCTATACAATGAGCAGTTCTTC.

The chain employs TRBV28 and TRBJ2-7, with a possible D match to TRBD1 (7 bases). The CDR3 consists of 17 residues. Germline CDR1 reads MDHEN; CDR2 reads SYDVKM. The V end lost 3 bases, the J end lost 6 bases, and 24 bases lay between the germline ends. DNA of the CDR3: TGTGCCAGCAGTTTCTCCCGACATCGGGGCAGGGGGGCCGAGCAGTACTTC. It is translated as CASSFSRHRGRGAEQYF.

The chain employs TRBV25-1 and TRBJ1-2; 10 bases fit TRBD1. Germline V gene data show CDR1 as MGHDK and CDR2 as SYGVNS. The junction had 6 bases not matched to a gene; V was cut back by 6 bases and J by 2 bases. The CDR3 sequence is 15 residues long. CDR3 loop: CASSLGDRGNYGYTF. For the CDR3, the DNA is TGTGCCAGCAGCCTAGGGGACAGGGGAAACTATGGCTACACCTTC.

The chain couples TRBV2 to TRBJ2-1; D unclear. The CDR3 runs to 13 residues. CDR1 and CDR2 (germline): SNHLY, FYNNEI. Trimming took 1 base from V and 13 from J, leaving 14 bases between them. The DNA for the CDR3 is TGTGCCAGCAGTGAAGACAGCCCTACCCCCCAGTTCTTC. It yields the protein CASSEDSPTPQFF.

The chain carries TRBV5-5 and TRBJ1-1; D possibly corresponds to TRBD1 (6 bases). The V gene lost 1 base and the J gene lost 0 bases, with 10 bases spanning the gap. CDR1 and CDR2 (germline): SGHKS, YYEKEE (reference sequence). The CDR3 covers 15 residues. In DNA, the CDR3 is TGTGCCAGCAGCTTGATAACAGGGATGAACACTGAAGCTTTCTTT. Encoded protein: CASSLITGMNTEAFF.